The rows below give T cell receptor beta chains drawn from one sample of a study of beta chain features in type 1 diabetes. Clones were read by immunoSEQ multiplex PCR, and TCRdb kept only the in-frame ones, dropping some. The table lists about 240,000 clones, around 14% of them singletons. The sequenced material came from naive CD4+ T cells from blood. Source of these receptors: a man in his thirties or forties with type 1 diabetes. The CDR3 runs from the conserved cysteine through the conserved F or W. Each record gives: D gene, V gene, J gene, clone size, CDR3 DNA, CDR3 protein. A D gene is named only where the DNA matches it firmly. Clone size is given for some rows only: seen once, a few or many times, or a class if the clone is expanded.

TRBD2	TRBV29-1	TRBJ2-7	few	TGCAGCGTTTCGGGACTAGCGGCCGCCTCCTACGAGCAGTACTTC	CSVSGLAAASYEQYF
NA	TRBV5-1	TRBJ2-1	few	TGCGCCAGCAGGGAGGGACAGCACAATGAGCAGTTCTTC	CASREGQHNEQFF
NA	TRBV6-5	TRBJ2-7	NA	TGTGCCAGCAGTTACTCGCTAGGGGCGTCCTACGAGCAGTACTTC	CASSYSLGASYEQYF
NA	TRBV30	TRBJ1-1	few	TGTGCCTGGAGACTGGTCTCCACTGAAGCTTTCTTT	CAWRLVSTEAFF
NA	TRBV5-1	TRBJ1-1	NA	TGCGCCAGCAGCTTCGCAGGGCAATACGTGAGCACTGAAGCTTTCTTT	CASSFAGQYVSTEAFF
NA	TRBV19	TRBJ2-2	few	TGTGCCAGTAGTATCCTGAAGACAGGGAACACCGGGGAGCTGTTTTTT	CASSILKTGNTGELFF
TRBD2	TRBV6-6	TRBJ2-5	few	TGTGCCAGCAGTTGGAGCGGGAGCCCGGAGACCCAGTACTTC	CASSWSGSPETQYF
NA	TRBV30	TRBJ1-1	few	TGTGCCTGGAGTGTCGCTCGGGGGGAAGCTTTCTTT	CAWSVARGEAFF
NA	TRBV5-1	TRBJ2-3	few	TGCGCCAGCAGCTTGCGGTCGAGCACAGATACGCAGTATTTT	CASSLRSSTDTQYF
NA	TRBV14	TRBJ2-7	NA	TGTGCCAGCAGCCCCCGGAGGCAGGCCGAGCAGTACTTC	CASSPRRQAEQYF
NA	TRBV29-1	TRBJ1-1	few	TGCAGCGTTTACAGGGTTTCGACTGAAGCTTTCTTT	CSVYRVSTEAFF